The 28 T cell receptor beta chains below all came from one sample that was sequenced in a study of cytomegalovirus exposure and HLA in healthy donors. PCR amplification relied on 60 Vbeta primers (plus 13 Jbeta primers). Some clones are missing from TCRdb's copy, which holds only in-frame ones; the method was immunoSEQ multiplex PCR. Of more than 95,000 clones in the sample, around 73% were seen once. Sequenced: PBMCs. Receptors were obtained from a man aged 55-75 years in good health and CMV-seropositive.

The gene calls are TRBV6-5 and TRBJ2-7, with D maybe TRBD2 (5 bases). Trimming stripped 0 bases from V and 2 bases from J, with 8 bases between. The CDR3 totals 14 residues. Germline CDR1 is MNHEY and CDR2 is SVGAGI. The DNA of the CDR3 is TGTGCCAGCAGTTACTCGATGGGAGCCTACGAGCAGTACTTC. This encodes CASSYSMGAYEQYF.

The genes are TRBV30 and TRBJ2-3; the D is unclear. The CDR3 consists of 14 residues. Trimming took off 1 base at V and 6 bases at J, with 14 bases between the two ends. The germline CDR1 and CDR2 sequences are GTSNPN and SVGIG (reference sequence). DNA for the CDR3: TGTGCCTGGAGTGAACGGCGGCCGCGGGATACGCAGTATTTT. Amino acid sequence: CAWSERRPRDTQYF.

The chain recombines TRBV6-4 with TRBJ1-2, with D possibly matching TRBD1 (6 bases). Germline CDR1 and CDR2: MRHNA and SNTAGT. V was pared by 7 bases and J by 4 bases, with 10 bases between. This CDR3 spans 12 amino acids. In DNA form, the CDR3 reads TGTGCCAGCAACCGGGGGGCCTATGGCTACACCTTC. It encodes CASNRGAYGYTF.

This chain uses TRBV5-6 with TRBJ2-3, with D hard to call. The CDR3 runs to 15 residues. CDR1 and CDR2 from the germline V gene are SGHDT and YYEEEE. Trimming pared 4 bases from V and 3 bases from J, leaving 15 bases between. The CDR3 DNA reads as TGTGCCAGCAGCCCCCTTCCACAGTCTACAGATACGCAGTATTTT. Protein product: CASSPLPQSTDTQYF.

CDR3 protein: CASARTSGETQYF. The CDR3, as DNA: TGCGCCAGCGCGAGGACTAGCGGAGAGACCCAGTACTTC. This chain links TRBV10-1 with TRBJ2-5; 10 nucleotides match TRBD2. Germline lookup yields CDR1 WNHNN and CDR2 SYGVQD (reference sequence). The CDR3 runs to 13 residues. V trimming: 8 bases; J trimming: 4 bases; junction bases outside the gene matches: 4.

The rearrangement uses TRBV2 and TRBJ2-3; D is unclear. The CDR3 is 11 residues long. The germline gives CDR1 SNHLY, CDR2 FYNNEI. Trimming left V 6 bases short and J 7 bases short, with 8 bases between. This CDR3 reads CASRIAHTQYF. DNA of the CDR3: TGTGCCAGCAGGATAGCACATACGCAGTATTTT.

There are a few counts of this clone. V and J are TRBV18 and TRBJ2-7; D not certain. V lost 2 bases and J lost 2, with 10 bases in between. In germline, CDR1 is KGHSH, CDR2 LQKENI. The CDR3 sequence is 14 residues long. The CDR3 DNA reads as TGTGCCAGCTCACCAGCCCAGGCCACCTACGAGCAGTACTTC. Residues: CASSPAQATYEQYF. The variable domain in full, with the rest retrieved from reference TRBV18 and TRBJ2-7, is NAGVMQNPRHLVRRRGQEARLRCSPMKGHSHVYWYRQLPEEGLKFMVYLQKENIIDESGMPKERFSAEFPKEGPSILRIQQVVRGDSAAYFCASSPAQATYEQYFGPGTRLTVT.

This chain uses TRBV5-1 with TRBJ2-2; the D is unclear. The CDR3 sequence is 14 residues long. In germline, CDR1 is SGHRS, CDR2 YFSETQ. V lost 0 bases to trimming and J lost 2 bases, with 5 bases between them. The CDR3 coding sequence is TGCGCCAGCAGCTTGGCTAAAAACACCGGGGAGCTGTTTTTT. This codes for CASSLAKNTGELFF.

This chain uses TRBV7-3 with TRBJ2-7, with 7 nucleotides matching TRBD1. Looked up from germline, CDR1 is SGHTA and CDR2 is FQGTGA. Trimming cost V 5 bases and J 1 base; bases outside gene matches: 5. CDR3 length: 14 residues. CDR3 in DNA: TGTGCCAGCAGCCCACAGGGGATATCCTACGAGCAGTACTTC. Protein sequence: CASSPQGISYEQYF.

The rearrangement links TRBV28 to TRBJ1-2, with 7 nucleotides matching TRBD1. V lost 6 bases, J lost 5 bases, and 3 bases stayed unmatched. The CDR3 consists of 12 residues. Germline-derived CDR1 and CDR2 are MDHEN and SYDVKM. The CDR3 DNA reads TGTGCCAGCAGCGGGACAGAATATGGCTACACCTTC. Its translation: CASSGTEYGYTF.

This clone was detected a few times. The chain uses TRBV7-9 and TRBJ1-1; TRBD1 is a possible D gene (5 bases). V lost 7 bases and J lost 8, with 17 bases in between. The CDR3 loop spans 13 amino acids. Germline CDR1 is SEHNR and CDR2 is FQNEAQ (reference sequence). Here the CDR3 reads CASTPGYEKEAFF. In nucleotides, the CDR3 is TGTGCCAGCACCCCAGGGTACGAAAAGGAAGCTTTCTTT.

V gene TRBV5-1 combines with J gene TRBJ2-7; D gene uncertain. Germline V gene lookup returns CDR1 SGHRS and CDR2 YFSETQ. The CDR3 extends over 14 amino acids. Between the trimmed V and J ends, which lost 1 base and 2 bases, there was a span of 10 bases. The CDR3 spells CASSLTINTYEQYF. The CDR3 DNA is TGCGCCAGCAGCTTGACGATCAACACCTACGAGCAGTACTTC.

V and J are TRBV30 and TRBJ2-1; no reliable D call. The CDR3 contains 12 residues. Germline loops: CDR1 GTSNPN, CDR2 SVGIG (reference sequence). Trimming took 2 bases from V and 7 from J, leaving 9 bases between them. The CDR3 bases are TGTGCCTGGAGTCAGGCTAAGAATGAGCAGTTCTTC. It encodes CAWSQAKNEQFF. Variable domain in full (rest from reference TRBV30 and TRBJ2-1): SQTIHQWPATLVQPVGSPLSLECTVEGTSNPNLYWYRQAAGRGLQLLFYSVGIGQISSEVPQNLSASRPQDRQFILSSKKLLLSDSGFYLCAWSQAKNEQFFGPGTRLTVL.

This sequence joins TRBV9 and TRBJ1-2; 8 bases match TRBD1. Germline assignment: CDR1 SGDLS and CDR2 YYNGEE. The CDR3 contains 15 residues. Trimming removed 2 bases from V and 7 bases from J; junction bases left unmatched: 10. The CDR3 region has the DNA TGTGCCAGCAGCGTCTCCCACGGGACAGGCAGTGGCTACACCTTC. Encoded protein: CASSVSHGTGSGYTF.

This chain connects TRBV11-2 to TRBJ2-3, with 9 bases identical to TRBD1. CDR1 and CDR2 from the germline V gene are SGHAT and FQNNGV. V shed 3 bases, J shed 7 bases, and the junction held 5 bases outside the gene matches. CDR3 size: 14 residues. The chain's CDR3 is CASSLGQGGNTQYF. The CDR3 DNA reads TGTGCCAGCAGCTTGGGACAGGGTGGGAATACGCAGTATTTT.

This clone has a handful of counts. The CDR3 region has the DNA TGTGCCAGCAGCGTATCCAGGGAAGGCGAAAAACTGTTTTTT. Residues: CASSVSREGEKLFF. The chain uses TRBV9 and TRBJ1-4; D may be TRBD1 (5 bases). Germline CDR1 reads SGDLS; CDR2 reads YYNGEE. The CDR3 runs 14 residues. V was clipped by 1 base and J by 8 bases, with 12 bases between them.

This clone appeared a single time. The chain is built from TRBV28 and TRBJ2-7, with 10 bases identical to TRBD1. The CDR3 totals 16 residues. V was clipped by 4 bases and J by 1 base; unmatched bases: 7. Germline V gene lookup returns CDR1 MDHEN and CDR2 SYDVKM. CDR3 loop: CASSSPDRGHSYEQYF. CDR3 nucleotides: TGTGCCAGCAGTTCCCCTGACAGGGGGCATTCCTACGAGCAGTACTTC.

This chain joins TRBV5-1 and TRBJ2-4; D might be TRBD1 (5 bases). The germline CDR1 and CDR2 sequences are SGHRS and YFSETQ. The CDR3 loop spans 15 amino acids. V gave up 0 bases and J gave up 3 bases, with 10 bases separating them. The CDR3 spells CASSLDPGIKNIQYF. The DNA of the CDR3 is TGCGCCAGCAGCTTGGATCCAGGGATCAAAAACATTCAGTACTTC.

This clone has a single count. CDR3 sequence reads: CASSESRGQASEQYF. The CDR3 bases are TGTGCCAGCAGTGAAAGCAGGGGGCAGGCTTCCGAGCAGTACTTC. V is TRBV6-1 and J is TRBJ2-7, with TRBD1 identical over 8 bases. The V and J ends lost 2 bases and 6 bases, in that order; junction bases with no gene match: 9. Germline V gene data show CDR1 as MNHNS and CDR2 as SASEGT. The CDR3 consists of 15 residues.

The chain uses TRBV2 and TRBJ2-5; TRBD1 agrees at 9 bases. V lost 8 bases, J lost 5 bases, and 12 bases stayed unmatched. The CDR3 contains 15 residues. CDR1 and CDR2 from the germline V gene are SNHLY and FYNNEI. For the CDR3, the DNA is TGTGCCAGCTCCAGACAGGGGGTTTTTGGGGAGACCCAGTACTTC. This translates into CASSRQGVFGETQYF.

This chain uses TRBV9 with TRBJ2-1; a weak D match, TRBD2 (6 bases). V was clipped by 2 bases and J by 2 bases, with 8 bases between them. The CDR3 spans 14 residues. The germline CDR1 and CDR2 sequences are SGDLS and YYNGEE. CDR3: CASSVSSAYNEQFF. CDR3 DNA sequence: TGTGCCAGCAGCGTTTCTAGCGCCTACAATGAGCAGTTCTTC. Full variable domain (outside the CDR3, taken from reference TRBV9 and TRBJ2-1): DSGVTQTPKHLITATGQRVTLRCSPRSGDLSVYWYQQSLDQGLQFLIQYYNGEERAKGNILERFSAQQFPDLHSELNLSSLELGDSALYFCASSVSSAYNEQFFGPGTRLTVL.

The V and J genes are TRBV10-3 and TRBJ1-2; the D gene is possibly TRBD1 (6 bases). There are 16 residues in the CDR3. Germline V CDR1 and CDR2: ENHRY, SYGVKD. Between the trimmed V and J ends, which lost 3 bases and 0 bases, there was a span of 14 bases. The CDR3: CAISDRNREANYGYTF. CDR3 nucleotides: TGTGCCATCAGTGATAGAAACAGGGAAGCTAACTATGGCTACACCTTC.

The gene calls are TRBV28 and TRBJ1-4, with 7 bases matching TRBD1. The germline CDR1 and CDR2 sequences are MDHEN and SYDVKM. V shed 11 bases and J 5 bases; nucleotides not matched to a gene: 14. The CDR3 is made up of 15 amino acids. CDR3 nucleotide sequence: TGTGCCGTAATGGGTGACAGGGCCAAAAATGAAAAACTGTTTTTT. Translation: CAVMGDRAKNEKLFF. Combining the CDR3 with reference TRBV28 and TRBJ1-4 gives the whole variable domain DVKVTQSSRYLVKRTGEKVFLECVQDMDHENMFWYRQDPGLGLRLIYFSYDVKMKEKGDIPEGYSVSREKKERFSLILESASTNQTSMYLCAVMGDRAKNEKLFFGSGTQLSVL.

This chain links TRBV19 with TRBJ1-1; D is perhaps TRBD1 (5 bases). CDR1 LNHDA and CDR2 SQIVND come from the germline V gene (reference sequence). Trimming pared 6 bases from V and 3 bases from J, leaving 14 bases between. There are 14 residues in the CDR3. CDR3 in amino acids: CASSQGAWDTEAFF. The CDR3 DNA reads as TGTGCCAGTAGCCAGGGCGCCTGGGACACTGAAGCTTTCTTT.

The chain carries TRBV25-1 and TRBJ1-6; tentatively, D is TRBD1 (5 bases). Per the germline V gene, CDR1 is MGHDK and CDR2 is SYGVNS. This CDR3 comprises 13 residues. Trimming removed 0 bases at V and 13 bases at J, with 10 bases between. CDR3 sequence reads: CASSEYRNRPLHF. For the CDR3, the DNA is TGTGCCAGCAGTGAATATCGGAACAGGCCCCTCCACTTT.

Here the CDR3 reads CASSLDHKETQYF. Written as DNA, the CDR3 is TGTGCCAGCAGCTTGGACCACAAAGAGACCCAGTACTTC. V usage is TRBV5-4 and J usage is TRBJ2-5; D gene unclear. From germline, CDR1 is SGHNT and CDR2 YYREEE (reference sequence). The CDR3 loop spans 13 amino acids. Trimming took 0 bases from V and 3 from J, leaving 6 bases between them.

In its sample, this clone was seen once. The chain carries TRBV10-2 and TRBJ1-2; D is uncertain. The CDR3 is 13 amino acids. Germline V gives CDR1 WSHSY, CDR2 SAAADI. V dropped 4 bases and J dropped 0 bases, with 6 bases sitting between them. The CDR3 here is CASSVKTNYGYTF. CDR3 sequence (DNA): TGCGCCAGCAGTGTTAAAACTAACTATGGCTACACCTTC.

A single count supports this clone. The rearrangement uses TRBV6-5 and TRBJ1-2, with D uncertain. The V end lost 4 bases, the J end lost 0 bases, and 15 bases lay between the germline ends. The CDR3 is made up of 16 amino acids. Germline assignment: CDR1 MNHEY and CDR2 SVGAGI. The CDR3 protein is CASSFLRGSANYGYTF. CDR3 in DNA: TGTGCCAGCAGTTTCCTCCGGGGTAGCGCTAACTATGGCTACACCTTC.